The 11 T cell receptor beta chains reported below all come from one sample, sequenced in a study of shared clonotypes between healthy human individuals. Clones were read by immunoSEQ multiplex PCR, and TCRdb kept only the in-frame ones, dropping some. The profile shows 450,000 to 500,000 clones, 70% to 85% of them singletons. Sequencing was performed on PBMCs. The receptor set was obtained from a woman aged 40 to 50 in good health. Some clones in this sample may be carry-over from other donors' samples.

The chain couples TRBV10-3 to TRBJ1-3; D gene uncertain. CDR3 length equals 16 residues. Trimming shortened V by 3 bases and J by 2 bases, and 14 bases separated the two germline ends. Germline CDR1 is ENHRY and CDR2 is SYGVKD. CDR3 residues: CAISETPGGTGNTIYF. Here the CDR3 DNA reads TGTGCCATCAGTGAAACCCCCGGAGGGACTGGAAACACCATATATTTT.

J is TRBJ1-3 and V is TRBV5-1; D is unresolved. CDR1 and CDR2 (germline): SGHRS, YFSETQ. The V end lost 2 bases, the J end lost 0 bases, and 15 bases lay between the germline ends. The CDR3 covers 17 residues. This CDR3 reads CASSFGVVGSSGNTIYF. CDR3 in DNA: TGCGCCAGCAGCTTTGGGGTAGTAGGGAGCTCTGGAAACACCATATATTTT.

V and J are TRBV7-2 and TRBJ2-7; the D is unclear. From germline, CDR1 is SGHTA and CDR2 FQGNSA. V was cut by 0 bases and J by 3 bases, with 9 bases left in between. This CDR3 comprises 14 residues. The CDR3 sequence is CASSLAWSLYEQYF. The CDR3 nucleotides read TGTGCCAGCAGCTTAGCGTGGAGTCTCTACGAGCAGTACTTC.

V gene TRBV4-1 combines with J gene TRBJ2-1; D possibly uses TRBD1 or TRBD2 (6 bases each). V was pared by 0 bases and J by 4 bases, with 13 bases between. Per germline, CDR1 MGHRA and CDR2 YSYEKL. The CDR3 runs 16 residues. This chain's CDR3 is CASSQDRGEAYNEQFF. CDR3 bases: TGCGCCAGCAGCCAAGATAGGGGGGAGGCTTACAATGAGCAGTTCTTC.

This chain connects TRBV15 to TRBJ2-7; 10 nucleotides agree with TRBD1. Per germline, CDR1 LNHNV and CDR2 YYDKDF (reference sequence). V was clipped by 3 bases and J by 6 bases; unmatched bases: 8. CDR3 length equals 15 residues. CDR3 DNA sequence: TGTGCCACCAGCAGTTGGGACAGGGGTTCCCTCGAGCAGTACTTC. It encodes CATSSWDRGSLEQYF.

Worth noting for this clone: This CDR3 is also generated by other DNA sequences in the sample. The rearrangement joins TRBV9 to TRBJ2-5, with D hard to call. Trimming stripped 0 bases from V and 1 base from J, with 7 bases between. This CDR3 region has 14 residues. Germline CDR1 reads SGDLS; CDR2 reads YYNGEE. The CDR3 is CASSVGQIQETQYF. CDR3 bases: TGTGCCAGCAGCGTAGGGCAGATCCAAGAGACCCAGTACTTC.

This chain uses TRBV10-3 with TRBJ1-5, with TRBD1 matching over 10 bases. The CDR3 consists of 14 residues. Germline V gene data show CDR1 as ENHRY and CDR2 as SYGVKD. V trimming: 6 bases; J trimming: 5 bases; junction bases outside the gene matches: 4. The chain's CDR3 is CAISSGQGDQPQHF. The CDR3 nucleotides read TGTGCCATCAGCTCCGGACAGGGGGATCAGCCCCAGCATTTT.

The J gene is TRBJ2-3, the V gene TRBV11-3; 8 positions agree with TRBD1. This CDR3 spans 15 amino acids. Per germline, CDR1 SGHNT and CDR2 YENEEA. V gave up 5 bases and J gave up 3 bases; unmatched junction bases: 7. CDR3 DNA sequence: TGTGCCAGCAGCATTACAGGGGGTAGAACAGATACGCAGTATTTT. Amino acid sequence: CASSITGGRTDTQYF.

The chain recombines TRBV5-1 with TRBJ2-1; tentative D call: TRBD2 (6 bases). The CDR3 extends over 16 amino acids. Germline CDR1 reads SGHRS; CDR2 reads YFSETQ. The V end lost 0 bases, the J end lost 3 bases, and 13 bases lay between the germline ends. The CDR3 sequence: CASSLVGRGGYNEQFF. The CDR3 DNA follows: TGCGCCAGCAGCTTGGTGGGGCGGGGAGGCTACAATGAGCAGTTCTTC.

The chain carries TRBV5-1 and TRBJ2-1, with 8 bases matching TRBD2. V lost 5 bases and J lost 3; bases outside the gene matches: 4. The germline CDR1 and CDR2 sequences are SGHRS and YFSETQ. The CDR3 is 14 residues long. CDR3: CASRIAGIYNEQFF. DNA for the CDR3: TGCGCCAGCAGGATAGCGGGGATCTACAATGAGCAGTTCTTC.

This sequence joins TRBV2 and TRBJ2-3; 7 bases are shared with TRBD2. V gave up 7 bases and J gave up 2 bases; unmatched junction bases: 3. In germline, CDR1 is SNHLY, CDR2 FYNNEI. This CDR3 region has 13 residues. In nucleotides, the CDR3 is TGTGCCAGCACCTGGGACTACACAGATACGCAGTATTTT. The encoded protein is CASTWDYTDTQYF.